The clone carrying this TCR beta chain appeared a single time. Its antigen is currently unknown. The sample belongs to a study of a mutant IDH1 vaccine in newly diagnosed glioma. Looking at the study overall: Following radiotherapy alone, or alongside temozolomide cycles, vaccination was started after an interval of 4-6 weeks. The treated group averaged approximately 38 years old and was roughly 62% male, roughly 38% female. The V12 visit happened in week 35, and the V13 visit happened in week 47.

Germline V gene sequence: CDR1 MNHEY, CDR2 SVGAGI. V shed 6 bases and J shed 0 bases, with 9 bases lying between them. The CDR3 consists of 14 residues. Here immunoSEQ multiplex PCR was the method, and the copy in TCRdb shows in-frame clones only, minus some. The sample holds about 50,000 clones, over 80% seen once. Time point defined: week 35, safety follow-up. Doses comprised 300 ug of mutant IDH1 20-mer peptide each, plus topical imiquimod. Specimen: PBMCs, collected from a glioma patient whose treatment included an IDH1 peptide vaccine. This clonotype was obtained from a man aged 45-65 years with glioma. The chain recombines TRBV6-5 with TRBJ1-3; possible D gene TRBD1, 6 bases. In DNA form, the CDR3 reads TGTGCCAGCAGACAGGGAAGCTCTGGAAACACCATATATTTT. As protein: CASRQGSSGNTIYF.